Following are 25 T cell receptor beta chains from one sample sequenced in a study of control samples from healthy donors and cancer patients. Clones were sequenced by immunoSEQ multiplex PCR, and TCRdb holds only the in-frame ones, with some missing. The sample holds over 70,000 clones, roughly 89% seen once. Sequencing was carried out using blood. These receptors all come from a woman aged 55-69 years in good health.

The chain employs TRBV10-3 and TRBJ2-7; the D call may be TRBD1 or TRBD2 (5 bases each). Trimming shortened V by 5 bases and J by 7 bases, and 18 bases separated the two germline ends. Germline loops: CDR1 ENHRY, CDR2 SYGVKD. This CDR3 comprises 14 residues. CDR3 sequence reads: CAISNSGTMREQYF. CDR3 in DNA: TGTGCCATCAGTAACTCCGGGACGATGAGGGAGCAGTACTTC.

Only a few counts were recorded for this clone. The rearrangement uses TRBV3-1 (or the pseudogene TRBV3-2) and TRBJ1-2; tentative D call: TRBD1 (6 bases). The CDR3 is made up of 13 amino acids. Trimming shortened V by 1 base and J by 6 bases, and 9 bases separated the two germline ends. CDR1 and CDR2 (germline): LGHDT, YNNKEL (reference sequence). The CDR3 spells CASSQARTDGYTF. The CDR3 DNA reads as TGTGCCAGCAGCCAAGCTAGGACAGATGGCTACACCTTC.

This sequence joins TRBV2 and TRBJ2-2; weak D call: TRBD1 (5 bases). CDR1 and CDR2 from the germline V gene are SNHLY and FYNNEI. The CDR3 covers 17 residues. V was trimmed by 4 bases and J by 4 bases, leaving 19 bases between them. CDR3 protein: CASSVYGQGVTTGELFF. The CDR3 bases are TGTGCCAGCAGTGTCTACGGGCAAGGGGTTACCACCGGGGAGCTGTTTTTT.

This sequence joins TRBV5-4 and TRBJ2-7, with 9 bases that match TRBD1. CDR3 size: 14 residues. Trimming removed 4 bases from V and 4 bases from J; junction bases left unmatched: 6. In germline, CDR1 is SGHNT, CDR2 YYREEE (reference sequence). The CDR3 loop reads CASSPGQGIYEQYF. The DNA for the CDR3 is TGTGCCAGCAGCCCGGGACAGGGTATTTACGAGCAGTACTTC.

The rearrangement links TRBV9 to TRBJ2-5; TRBD2 agrees at 13 bases. V trimming: 0 bases; J trimming: 4 bases; junction bases outside the gene matches: 9. This CDR3 is built from 18 residues. Germline V gives CDR1 SGDLS, CDR2 YYNGEE. CDR3 loop: CASSVGPGLAGPGETQYF. The CDR3 DNA reads TGTGCCAGCAGCGTAGGACCGGGACTAGCGGGGCCGGGAGAGACCCAGTACTTC. Filled out from reference TRBV9 and TRBJ2-5, the complete variable domain reads DSGVTQTPKHLITATGQRVTLRCSPRSGDLSVYWYQQSLDQGLQFLIQYYNGEERAKGNILERFSAQQFPDLHSELNLSSLELGDSALYFCASSVGPGLAGPGETQYFGPGTRLLVL.

The CDR3 spells CASSLVANYGYTF. The CDR3 nucleotides are TGTGCCAGCAGTTTGGTCGCTAACTATGGCTACACCTTC. The genes are TRBV27 and TRBJ1-2, with D unresolved. CDR1 is MNHEY, CDR2 SMNVEV, per germline (reference sequence). The CDR3 is 13 amino acids. V lost 3 bases and J 0 bases, leaving 5 bases between the germline ends.

The chain carries TRBV28 and TRBJ1-3; D call uncertain. The germline V gene encodes CDR1 MDHEN and CDR2 SYDVKM. Trimming left V 5 bases short and J 0 bases short, with 11 bases between. The CDR3 is made up of 15 amino acids. CDR3 coding DNA: TGTGCCAGCAGTCCCGACGGCCTCTCTGGAAACACCATATATTTT. Translation gives CASSPDGLSGNTIYF.

The CDR3 DNA reads as TGTGCCTGGAGGAGGAGGGGCAGGGGCCCTTTTGTGGATGAGCAGTTCTTC. This sequence encodes CAWRRRGRGPFVDEQFF. The chain links TRBV30 to TRBJ2-1; possibly TRBD1 or TRBD2 for D (6 bases each). Looked up from germline, CDR1 is GTSNPN and CDR2 is SVGIG (reference sequence). The ends were cut back, 3 bases at V and 8 bases at J, with 26 bases in the middle. The CDR3 contains 17 residues.

This sequence joins TRBV7-2 and TRBJ1-5; a possible D gene is TRBD1 (6 bases). The V gene's germline CDR1 is SGHTA and CDR2 FQGNSA. CDR3 length equals 14 residues. Deletions cut 3 bases from V and 1 base from J, with 7 bases between. The CDR3 coding sequence is TGTGCCAGCAGCTTCGGACAGAGCAATCAGCCCCAGCATTTT. Residues: CASSFGQSNQPQHF. The whole variable domain, filled in from reference TRBV7-2 and TRBJ1-5, reads GAGVSQSPSNKVTEKGKDVELRCDPISGHTALYWYRQSLGQGLEFLIYFQGNSAPDKSGLPSDRFSAERTGGSVSTLTIQRTQQEDSAVYLCASSFGQSNQPQHFGDGTRLSIL.

This clone was seen only once. The J gene is TRBJ2-3, the V gene TRBV6-6; D is ambiguous. Trimming removed 2 bases at V and 8 bases at J, with 11 bases between. Germline lookup yields CDR1 MNHNY and CDR2 SVGAGI (reference sequence). The CDR3 has 13 amino acids. CDR3 residues: CASSYIDRFTQYF. The CDR3 DNA reads TGTGCCAGCAGTTACATAGACCGTTTTACGCAGTATTTT.

The rearrangement links TRBV7-2 to TRBJ1-1; D gene unclear. The CDR3 has 14 amino acids. V lost 3 bases and J lost 1, with 9 bases in between. The germline V gene encodes CDR1 SGHTA and CDR2 FQGNSA. DNA for the CDR3: TGTGCCAGCAGCTTGTCGCCGGGGAACACTGAAGCTTTCTTT. Translating it yields CASSLSPGNTEAFF.

The chain combines TRBV27 with TRBJ2-1; 11 nucleotides align to TRBD2. The germline CDR1 and CDR2 sequences are MNHEY and SMNVEV (reference sequence). The CDR3 sequence is 14 residues long. The J segment lost 5 bases and the V segment lost 5 bases, leaving 2 bases of the junction unmatched. CDR3 DNA: TGTGCCAGCAGTGGGACTAGCGGCAACAATGAGCAGTTCTTC. It yields the protein CASSGTSGNNEQFF.

This clone was recorded once. V usage is TRBV19 and J usage is TRBJ2-2; 9 bases agree with TRBD1. The CDR3 extends over 14 amino acids. V shed 6 bases and J 6 bases; nucleotides not matched to a gene: 5. Germline V gene sequence: CDR1 LNHDA, CDR2 SQIVND (reference sequence). The CDR3, as DNA: TGTGCCAGTAGGGGACAGGGTCAGGCCGGGGAGCTGTTTTTT. It encodes CASRGQGQAGELFF.

The gene calls are TRBV28 and TRBJ1-3; 10 positions match TRBD1. The junction had 4 bases not matched to a gene; V was cut back by 3 bases and J by 2 bases. The CDR3 covers 16 residues. From germline, CDR1 is MDHEN and CDR2 SYDVKM. The CDR3 sequence: CASSFRTGGPGNTIYF. Written as DNA, the CDR3 is TGTGCCAGCAGTTTTAGGACAGGGGGGCCTGGAAACACCATATATTTT.

V and J are TRBV2 and TRBJ2-7; D remains ambiguous. Germline V lookup: CDR1 SNHLY, CDR2 FYNNEI. The CDR3 is made up of 14 amino acids. V was cut by 7 bases and J by 2 bases, with 15 bases left in between. CDR3 nucleotides: TGTGCCAGCAAATATAATCCCGGTCCCTACGAGCAGTACTTC. Encoded protein: CASKYNPGPYEQYF.

The chain combines TRBV11-2 with TRBJ2-1, with 12 nucleotides matching TRBD2. Germline V gene lookup returns CDR1 SGHAT and CDR2 FQNNGV. There are 17 residues in the CDR3. J lost 4 bases, V lost 5 bases, and 9 bases had no gene match. This CDR3 is CASSLLGLAGTYNEQFF. The CDR3 DNA sequence: TGTGCCAGCAGCCTCCTAGGACTAGCGGGGACATACAATGAGCAGTTCTTC.

This clone was detected a few times. This chain joins TRBV5-6 and TRBJ2-1; tentatively, D is TRBD2 (5 bases). V was shortened by 1 base and J by 9 bases, with 11 bases between the two germline ends. CDR1 SGHDT and CDR2 YYEEEE come from the germline V gene. The CDR3 loop spans 13 amino acids. The CDR3 nucleotides read TGTGCCAGCAGCTTGACTAGTCTAGGTGAGCAGTTCTTC. It translates to CASSLTSLGEQFF.

V gene TRBV6-1 combines with J gene TRBJ1-6, with a possible D match to TRBD1 (5 bases). V was clipped by 0 bases and J by 8 bases, with 17 bases between them. Germline CDR1 reads MNHNS; CDR2 reads SASEGT. CDR3 length equals 17 residues. The CDR3 protein is CASSEAWGEGLDSPLHF. In nucleotides, the CDR3 is TGTGCCAGCAGTGAAGCTTGGGGTGAGGGACTGGATTCACCCCTCCACTTT.

CDR3 in DNA: TGTGCCAGCAGCTTAAACAGGGGTGAAGCTTTCTTT. Translation gives CASSLNRGEAFF. The chain joins TRBV7-2 to TRBJ1-1, with TRBD1 matching over 7 bases. The V and J ends lost 2 bases and 7 bases, in that order; junction bases with no gene match: 1. Germline-derived CDR1 and CDR2 are SGHTA and FQGNSA. The CDR3 is 12 amino acids.

The chain couples TRBV19 to TRBJ2-1, with 10 bases that match TRBD1. V shed 6 bases and J 6 bases; nucleotides not matched to a gene: 8. Germline V gives CDR1 LNHDA, CDR2 SQIVND (reference sequence). The CDR3 is 15 amino acids. CDR3 sequence reads: CASRSYRDRGNEQFF. In DNA, the CDR3 is TGTGCCAGTAGAAGTTACCGGGACAGGGGCAATGAGCAGTTCTTC. The full variable domain, rest sourced from reference TRBV19 and TRBJ2-1, is DGGITQSPKYLFRKEGQNVTLSCEQNLNHDAMYWYRQDPGQGLRLIYYSQIVNDFQKGDIAEGYSVSREKKESFPLTVTSAQKNPTAFYLCASRSYRDRGNEQFFGPGTRLTVL.

The DNA of the CDR3 is TGTGCCAGCAGCTTAGTAAGGTTGAGCGGGGGGGCAGATACGCAGTATTTT. Its protein is CASSLVRLSGGADTQYF. The gene calls are TRBV7-8 and TRBJ2-3; 10 bases match TRBD2. J lost 4 bases, V lost 1 base, and 8 bases had no gene match. The CDR3 is 17 residues long. Germline CDR1 reads SGHVS; CDR2 reads FQNEAQ.

The chain joins TRBV7-9 to TRBJ1-1; D not resolved. CDR1 and CDR2 from the germline V gene are SEHNR and FQNEAQ (reference sequence). CDR3 length equals 14 residues. The germline V and J ends were trimmed by 5 bases and 9 bases, with 19 bases remaining between them. Written as DNA, the CDR3 is TGTGCCAGCAGCGAACCGCGGGCTCCCGAAAAAGCTTTCTTT. It encodes CASSEPRAPEKAFF.

The chain carries TRBV19 and TRBJ1-1; possibly TRBD1 for D (5 bases). Germline V CDR1 and CDR2: LNHDA, SQIVND (reference sequence). The CDR3 covers 14 residues. Between the trimmed V and J ends, which lost 7 bases and 3 bases, there was a span of 15 bases. The chain's CDR3 is CASNLGPTYTEAFF. Written as DNA, the CDR3 is TGTGCCAGTAATCTGGGGCCAACTTACACTGAAGCTTTCTTT.

The CDR3 spells CASSLGQRPSTDTQYF. The CDR3 DNA is TGTGCCAGCAGCTTAGGCCAGCGGCCTAGCACAGATACGCAGTATTTT. This chain links TRBV7-3 with TRBJ2-3; D is possibly TRBD2 (5 bases). Trimming took off 2 bases at V and 0 bases at J, with 12 bases between the two ends. This CDR3 region has 16 residues. CDR1 is SGHTA and CDR2 is FQGTGA in the germline V gene.

The chain carries TRBV30 and TRBJ1-3; 7 nucleotides line up with TRBD1. V lost 4 bases to trimming and J lost 2 bases; unmatched junction nucleotides: 5. CDR1 and CDR2 (germline): GTSNPN, SVGIG (reference sequence). The CDR3 loop spans 14 amino acids. For the CDR3, the DNA is TGTGCCTGGACCCTAGGGACAGCTGGAAACACCATATATTTT. It encodes CAWTLGTAGNTIYF.